One sample yielded the 8 T cell receptor beta chains listed below, sequenced in a study of beta chain features in type 1 diabetes. General observations from the study: Researchers report that Type 1 diabetes patients had moderately but significantly shorter TCRB CDR3s across all four CD4+ subsets.

These receptors lack a known antigen. The whole isolated RNA underwent reverse transcription, so sequencing captured expressed TCRB transcripts. This table comes from immunoSEQ multiplex PCR, and its TCRdb copy is limited to in-frame clones, with some not included. The data hold 300,000 to 400,000 clones, with approximately 15% observed a single time. The specimen was naive CD4+ T cells from blood. The receptors originated from a woman aged 18-35 years with type 1 diabetes.

The CDR3 nucleotides are TGTGCCAGTAGTAGCGGGGCTTACAATGAGCAGTTCTTC. This encodes CASSSGAYNEQFF. J is TRBJ2-1 and V is TRBV19; D is possibly TRBD2 (6 bases). Looked up from germline, CDR1 is LNHDA and CDR2 is SQIVND (reference sequence). The germline V and J ends were trimmed by 4 bases and 4 bases, with 8 bases remaining between them. The CDR3 has 13 amino acids.

The genes are TRBV25-1 and TRBJ2-1; 7 nucleotides line up with TRBD1. The CDR3 runs 12 residues. The J segment lost 12 bases and the V segment lost 0 bases, leaving 2 bases of the junction unmatched. CDR1 and CDR2 from the germline V gene are MGHDK and SYGVNS. Written as DNA, the CDR3 is TGTGCCAGCAGTGAATATAGACAGGGGCAGTTCTTC. It translates to CASSEYRQGQFF. The entire variable domain, with the rest obtained from reference TRBV25-1 and TRBJ2-1, is as follows: EADIYQTPRYLVIGTGKKITLECSQTMGHDKMYWYQQDPGMELHLIHYSYGVNSTEKGDLSSESTVSRIRTEHFPLTLESARPSHTSQYLCASSEYRQGQFFGPGTRLTVL.

The chain couples TRBV9 to TRBJ1-2, with 8 bases aligning to TRBD1. The CDR3 runs to 16 residues. In germline, CDR1 is SGDLS, CDR2 YYNGEE. With V trimmed by 2 bases and J by 5 bases, 11 bases remained unmatched. Here the CDR3 DNA reads TGTGCCAGCAGCGTTACCGGGACAGGCGTCTCTTATGGCTACACCTTC. Residues: CASSVTGTGVSYGYTF.

This clone was counted between two and nine times. The chain joins TRBV19 to TRBJ2-1; 9 nucleotides align to TRBD2. V gave up 4 bases and J gave up 4 bases; unmatched junction bases: 8. Germline V CDR1 and CDR2: LNHDA, SQIVND (reference sequence). This CDR3 is 16 amino acids long. The CDR3 nucleotides read TGTGCCAGTAGTACATGGACTAGCGCATGGTACAATGAGCAGTTCTTC. Its translation is CASSTWTSAWYNEQFF.

This clone was recorded a few times. The gene calls are TRBV20-1 and TRBJ2-7; possibly TRBD2 for D (6 bases). The CDR3 totals 10 residues. The germline V and J ends were trimmed by 4 bases and 7 bases, with 8 bases remaining between them. Per germline, CDR1 DFQATT and CDR2 SNEGSKA (reference sequence). The DNA of the CDR3 is TGCAGTGCTACCCGGGAGGAGCAGTACGTC. Its translation is CSATREEQYV.

The rearrangement links TRBV27 to TRBJ2-7; TRBD1 might be the D (6 bases). The CDR3 runs to 13 residues. Germline V gene data show CDR1 as MNHEY and CDR2 as SMNVEV (reference sequence). The V end was cut by 5 bases, the J end by 9 bases, with 17 bases between. The CDR3 loop reads CASSPQTGYMQYV. CDR3 nucleotides: TGTGCCAGCAGTCCTCAGACAGGCTATATGCAGTACGTC.

This clone was observed a few times. This rearrangement joins TRBV29-1 to TRBJ2-1; the match to TRBD2 covers 7 bases. After removal of 6 bases from V and 9 bases from J, the junction contained 14 bases not matched to a gene. CDR3 length: 14 residues. Germline CDR1 and CDR2: SQVTM and ANQGSEA. The DNA for the CDR3 is TGCAGCGTGAAAAGGGCGGGAGAAAGGAGTGAGCAGTTCTTC. Translating gives CSVKRAGERSEQFF.

The chain recombines TRBV6-1 with TRBJ2-5, with 11 bases that match TRBD2. V shed 4 bases and J 4 bases; nucleotides not matched to a gene: 8. The germline CDR1 and CDR2 sequences are MNHNS and SASEGT. The CDR3 runs 16 residues. CDR3 in DNA: TGTGCCAGCAGTGTTATAGCGGGAGGGGTGAGAGAGACCCAGTACTTC. Its translation: CASSVIAGGVRETQYF.